The source of this T cell receptor (beta chain) is a study of blood T cell repertoires in COVID-19. The repertoire was sequenced with immunoSEQ multiplex PCR; TCRdb's copy has only in-frame clones and lacks some. The data hold some 300,000 clones, with 85% to 90% observed a single time. There are 12 residues in the CDR3. Germline V lookup: CDR1 MDHEN, CDR2 SYDVKM. Trimming removed 2 bases at V and 5 bases at J, with 6 bases between. The TCR was taken from a woman aged 30 to 39 who had recovered from COVID-19. The rearrangement links TRBV28 to TRBJ1-1; D uncertain. The material sequenced was PBMCs or T cells enriched from blood (not recorded which). CDR3 sequence reads: CASSLAGTEAFF. The DNA for the CDR3 is TGTGCCAGCAGTTTAGCGGGTACTGAAGCTTTCTTT.